The 23 T cell receptor beta chains below come from one sample, sequenced in a study of control samples from healthy donors and cancer patients. Here immunoSEQ multiplex PCR was the method, and the copy in TCRdb shows in-frame clones only, minus some. The sample has around 120,000 clones, roughly 94% seen once. The sequenced sample consisted of blood. The receptors here all came from a man between 25 and 39 years old in good health.

The genes are TRBV9 and TRBJ2-7; TRBD2 matches at 11 bases. Trimming cost V 2 bases and J 1 base; bases outside gene matches: 2. The CDR3 is 15 residues long. Per the germline V gene, CDR1 is SGDLS and CDR2 is YYNGEE. CDR3 in amino acids: CASSVLAGGSYEQYF. DNA of the CDR3: TGTGCCAGCAGCGTCCTAGCGGGGGGATCCTACGAGCAGTACTTC.

The V call is TRBV27, the J call TRBJ1-1; 9 bases are a match to TRBD1. Per the germline V gene, CDR1 is MNHEY and CDR2 is SMNVEV (reference sequence). After removal of 5 bases from V and 7 bases from J, the junction contained 11 bases not matched to a gene. CDR3 size: 15 residues. The CDR3 here is CASSLSTGGWGEAFF. CDR3 sequence (DNA): TGTGCCAGCAGTCTTTCCACAGGGGGCTGGGGTGAAGCTTTCTTT.

The chain combines TRBV19 with TRBJ2-7, with D maybe TRBD2 (6 bases). V shed 3 bases and J shed 5 bases, with 11 bases lying between them. Germline CDR1 LNHDA, CDR2 SQIVND (reference sequence). The CDR3 runs to 13 residues. The DNA of the CDR3 is TGTGCCAGTAGTATCGCGGGGTTCCACGAGCAGTACTTC. Its protein product is CASSIAGFHEQYF.

The chain couples TRBV7-2 to TRBJ2-5; no clear D. The V end was cut by 1 base, the J end by 8 bases, with 11 bases between. The CDR3 totals 13 residues. Per germline, CDR1 SGHTA and CDR2 FQGNSA. The CDR3, as DNA: TGTGCCAGCAGCTTAGATATCCTGAACACCCAGTACTTC. Its protein is CASSLDILNTQYF.

V usage is TRBV18 and J usage is TRBJ1-1; D remains unclear. The germline V gene encodes CDR1 KGHSH and CDR2 LQKENI. This CDR3 has 15 residues. With 3 bases removed from V and 3 bases from J, the gap between germline ends came to 14 bases. DNA for the CDR3: TGTGCCAGCTCACCCCGGGAAATCCCGGACACTGAAGCTTTCTTT. Amino acid sequence: CASSPREIPDTEAFF.

The V and J genes are TRBV5-1 and TRBJ1-4, with D possibly matching TRBD1 (5 bases). Germline lookup yields CDR1 SGHRS and CDR2 YFSETQ. Trimming removed 5 bases from V and 14 bases from J, with 25 bases in between. The CDR3 loop spans 15 amino acids. The DNA of the CDR3 is TGCGCCAGCAGGGCCACCGACAGACCCGAGAGTGTGCTGTTTTTT. It is translated as CASRATDRPESVLFF.

This clone was seen only once. DNA of the CDR3: TGTGCCAGCAGCAACTGGGGGTTGACCGCGAATTCACCCCTCCACTTT. Its protein product is CASSNWGLTANSPLHF. The rearrangement joins TRBV7-9 to TRBJ1-6, with D possibly TRBD1 on 5 matching bases. CDR1 and CDR2 (germline): SEHNR, FQNEAQ (reference sequence). The CDR3 loop spans 16 amino acids. Trimming took 5 bases from V and 7 from J, leaving 18 bases between them.

The rearrangement links TRBV30 to TRBJ2-7; D may be TRBD1 (5 bases). The CDR3 extends over 14 amino acids. CDR1 GTSNPN and CDR2 SVGIG come from the germline V gene (reference sequence). Deletions cut 3 bases from V and 3 bases from J, with 15 bases between. CDR3 DNA: TGTGCCTGGAGCCCCGGACATCTCCTCTACGAGCAGTACTTC. It is translated as CAWSPGHLLYEQYF.

V and J are TRBV24-1 and TRBJ1-1, with TRBD1 as a possible D gene (6 bases). Germline CDR1 and CDR2: KGHDR and SFDVKD. This CDR3 has 18 residues. V lost 2 bases, J lost 1 base, and 19 bases lay in between. CDR3 nucleotides: TGTGCCACCAGTGATTCCCCCAGGGGCATAGCCCCGAACACTGAAGCTTTCTTT. It is translated as CATSDSPRGIAPNTEAFF.

This clone appeared once. V is TRBV29-1 and J is TRBJ2-2, with D unresolved. Germline V gene data show CDR1 as SQVTM and CDR2 as ANQGSEA. This CDR3 contains 13 residues. V lost 1 base to trimming and J lost 2 bases, with 5 bases between them. This chain's CDR3 is CSVEADNTGELFF. The CDR3 DNA reads TGCAGCGTTGAAGCTGATAACACCGGGGAGCTGTTTTTT.

J is TRBJ2-1 and V is TRBV27, with 13 bases fitting TRBD2. CDR1 is MNHEY, CDR2 SMNVEV, per germline (reference sequence). J gave up 7 bases and V 0 bases, and 0 bases lay outside the gene matches. The CDR3 covers 15 residues. The CDR3: CASSLSTSGGNEQFF. CDR3 bases: TGTGCCAGCAGTTTATCGACTAGCGGGGGGAATGAGCAGTTCTTC.

The chain links TRBV7-9 to TRBJ2-1, with TRBD2 identical over 9 bases. The CDR3 is 18 amino acids. Unmatched junction bases numbered 17, after V lost 2 bases and J lost 9 bases. Germline assignment: CDR1 SEHNR and CDR2 FQNEAQ (reference sequence). The CDR3 here is CASSLNRLKRGDYGEQFF. DNA of the CDR3: TGTGCCAGCAGCTTAAATCGCCTGAAGCGGGGGGACTACGGTGAGCAGTTCTTC.

This rearrangement joins TRBV6-1 to TRBJ1-5, with a weak D call TRBD1 (5 bases). The CDR3 covers 14 residues. Trimming removed 3 bases at V and 9 bases at J, with 15 bases between. The germline V gene encodes CDR1 MNHNS and CDR2 SASEGT. CDR3 nucleotide sequence: TGTGCCAGCAGTGAGGGGGGGGTGGTTTGGCCCCAGCATTTT. This sequence encodes CASSEGGVVWPQHF.

J is TRBJ1-2 and V is TRBV7-8, with D possibly matching TRBD1 (5 bases). The CDR3 contains 14 residues. Germline V CDR1 and CDR2: SGHVS, FQNEAQ. Trimming removed 6 bases from V and 2 bases from J, with 13 bases in between. The CDR3 nucleotides are TGTGCCAGCAGACCGAGGGGCCAGAACTATGGCTACACCTTC. Translating it yields CASRPRGQNYGYTF.

This clone was counted only a few times. This chain uses TRBV10-3 with TRBJ1-1; D is perhaps TRBD1 (5 bases). The V gene lost 3 bases and the J gene lost 4 bases, with 9 bases spanning the gap. Per germline, CDR1 ENHRY and CDR2 SYGVKD. The CDR3 consists of 13 residues. CDR3 nucleotides: TGTGCCATCAGTGATCTGGGGGGCACTGAAGCTTTCTTT. It yields the protein CAISDLGGTEAFF.

This sequence joins TRBV5-6 and TRBJ2-7; TRBD2 agrees at 11 bases. The V gene's germline CDR1 is SGHDT and CDR2 YYEEEE. V lost 6 bases, J lost 3 bases, and 8 bases stayed unmatched. This CDR3 region has 15 residues. The CDR3 loop is CASNPAGTSGYEQYF. CDR3 sequence (DNA): TGTGCCAGCAACCCTGCCGGGACTAGCGGCTACGAGCAGTACTTC.

J is TRBJ2-6 and V is TRBV28; D is unclear. From germline, CDR1 is MDHEN and CDR2 SYDVKM. V lost 3 bases, J lost 3 bases, and 12 bases lay in between. This CDR3 spans 16 amino acids. The DNA for the CDR3 is TGTGCCAGCAGTTTCTCGGGTTTTAGTGGGGCCAACGTCCTGACTTTC. The encoded protein is CASSFSGFSGANVLTF.

This clone was detected only a few times. V and J are TRBV5-4 and TRBJ1-4, with D perhaps TRBD1 (5 bases). With 4 bases removed from V and 3 bases from J, the gap between germline ends came to 7 bases. Germline V gene data show CDR1 as SGHNT and CDR2 as YYREEE (reference sequence). The CDR3 length is 13 residues. Written as DNA, the CDR3 is TGTGCCAGCAGCGACAGATCTAATGAAAAACTGTTTTTT. Translating gives CASSDRSNEKLFF.

This clone has more than one count but fewer than ten. The chain recombines TRBV7-3 with TRBJ2-2; 8 positions agree with TRBD1. CDR1 SGHTA and CDR2 FQGTGA come from the germline V gene. The CDR3 has 15 amino acids. With V trimmed by 4 bases and J by 1 base, 2 bases remained unmatched. The CDR3 region is CASSYGTGNTGELFF. CDR3 DNA sequence: TGTGCCAGCAGCTACGGGACAGGGAACACCGGGGAGCTGTTTTTT.

J is TRBJ2-5 and V is TRBV7-9; D call uncertain. V lost 5 bases to trimming and J lost 4 bases, with 14 bases between them. This CDR3 comprises 14 residues. Germline CDR1 reads SEHNR; CDR2 reads FQNEAQ (reference sequence). CDR3 amino acids: CASSPTQAIETQYF. In DNA, the CDR3 is TGTGCCAGCAGCCCTACGCAGGCAATAGAGACCCAGTACTTC.

The chain has TRBV18 and TRBJ2-5; 8 positions match TRBD2. This CDR3 spans 13 amino acids. CDR1 and CDR2 (germline): KGHSH, LQKENI. With V trimmed by 5 bases and J by 3 bases, 2 bases remained unmatched. The CDR3 spells CASSKGLEETQYF. The CDR3 DNA follows: TGTGCCAGCTCAAAGGGACTAGAAGAGACCCAGTACTTC.

The chain combines TRBV12-3 or TRBV12-4 with TRBJ2-3, with no clear D. V was cut by 4 bases and J by 2 bases, with 7 bases left in between. The CDR3 is 13 residues long. CDR3 sequence: CASSSITTDTQYF. Here the CDR3 DNA reads TGTGCCAGCAGTTCCATCACCACAGATACGCAGTATTTT.

J is TRBJ1-3 and V is TRBV20-1; D is unclear. The germline gives CDR1 DFQATT, CDR2 SNEGSKA (reference sequence). Trimming removed 6 bases at V and 4 bases at J, with 7 bases between. This CDR3 has 11 amino acids. CDR3: CSADQGNTIYF. As DNA, the CDR3 is TGCAGTGCAGATCAGGGAAACACCATATATTTT.